This is a list of T cell receptor beta chains from one sample in a study of T cell repertoires in cytomegalovirus infection. Their antigens are not known. TCRdb called the reads again in MiXCR, with one record for every CDR3 protein. The sample shows roughly 700,000 distinct CDR3 sequences, 33% of them seen only once. Sequenced here: cultured PBMCs, sampled from culture after CMV antigen stimulation. These receptors all come from a human donor in good health (CMV status not recorded). Some clones in this sample may be carry-over from other donors' samples. Each CDR3 is given with its conserved first and last residue. The D gene is left open where the match is weak.

J gene: TRBJ2-1
D gene: TRBD1
V gene: TRBV12-3/TRBV12-4
CDR3 protein: CATKPAGGIPNEQFF

J gene: TRBJ2-1
D gene: .
V gene: TRBV19
CDR3 protein: CASSIGQDNGEQFF

J gene: TRBJ2-1
D gene: .
V gene: TRBV7-6
CDR3 protein: CASSLRAGPYEQFF

J gene: TRBJ2-3
D gene: .
V gene: TRBV7-2
CDR3 protein: CASSLGQISDTQYF

J gene: TRBJ2-1
D gene: TRBD2
V gene: TRBV20-1
CDR3 protein: CSARDWEGQEDEQFF

J gene: TRBJ2-7
D gene: .
V gene: TRBV6-5
CDR3 protein: CASRPATPYEQYF

J gene: TRBJ1-2
D gene: .
V gene: TRBV20-1
CDR3 protein: CSARGIGKQEGYTF

J gene: TRBJ2-7
D gene: TRBD1
V gene: TRBV7-6
CDR3 protein: CASSPTGQEYEQYF

J gene: TRBJ2-7
D gene: .
V gene: TRBV3-1
CDR3 protein: CASSIGGGDEQYF

J gene: TRBJ2-5
D gene: .
V gene: TRBV12-5
CDR3 protein: CASALHGAETQYF

J gene: TRBJ2-1
D gene: .
V gene: TRBV28
CDR3 protein: CASSLGGRGFNEQFF

J gene: TRBJ2-2
D gene: .
V gene: TRBV5-1
CDR3 protein: CASSSDRAGSGELFF

J gene: TRBJ1-6
D gene: .
V gene: TRBV20-1
CDR3 protein: CSPGTLDLDSPLHF

J gene: TRBJ1-6
D gene: .
V gene: TRBV7-9
CDR3 protein: CASSLSVLASPLHF

J gene: TRBJ2-1
D gene: TRBD2
V gene: TRBV28
CDR3 protein: CASSFSGRVWNYNEQFF